This T cell receptor (beta chain) derives from a study of response to subunit inactivated influenza vaccine. Study conclusions and caveats: There was a suggestion from the authors that each seasonal influenza vaccination recruits few new T cells.

TCRdb analysed the RT-PCR reads with MiXCR anew, one entry per CDR3 protein. The sample has about 650,000 distinct CDR3 sequences, 14% seen once; the top ten hold approximately 7.6%. Of note for this clonotype: Its target is not known.

Germline V gene lookup returns CDR1 SQVTM and CDR2 ANQGSEA. Trimming shortened V by 4 bases and J by 1 base, and 7 bases separated the two germline ends. This CDR3 comprises 12 residues. This sequence was found in a man aged 50 to 60 who received an inactivated influenza vaccine. The J gene is TRBJ2-5, the V gene TRBV29-1; D gene uncertain. Specimen: PBMCs from blood, collected roughly 15 days before vaccination. CDR3 in amino acids: CSVGKGQETQYF. CDR3 DNA: TGCAGCGTTGGCAAGGGCCAAGAGACCCAGTACTTC.